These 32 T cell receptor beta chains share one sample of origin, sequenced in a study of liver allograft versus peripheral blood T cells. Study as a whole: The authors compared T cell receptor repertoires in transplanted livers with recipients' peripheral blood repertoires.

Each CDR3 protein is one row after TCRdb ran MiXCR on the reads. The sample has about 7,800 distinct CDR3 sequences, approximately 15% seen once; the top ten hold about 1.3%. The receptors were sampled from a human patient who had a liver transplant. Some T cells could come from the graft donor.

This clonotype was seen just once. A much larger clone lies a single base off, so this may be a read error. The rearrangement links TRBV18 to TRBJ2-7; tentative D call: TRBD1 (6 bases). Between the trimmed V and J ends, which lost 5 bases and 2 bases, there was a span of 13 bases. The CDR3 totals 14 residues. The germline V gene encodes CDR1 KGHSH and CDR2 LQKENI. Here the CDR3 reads CASSSGTRPYEQYF. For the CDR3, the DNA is TGTGCCAGCTCATCAGGGACAAGGCCCTACGAGCAGTACTTC.

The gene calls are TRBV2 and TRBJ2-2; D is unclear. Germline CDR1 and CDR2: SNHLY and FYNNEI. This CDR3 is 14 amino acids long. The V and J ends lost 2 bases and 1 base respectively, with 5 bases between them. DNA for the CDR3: TGTGCCAGCAGTGAACGGCGGAACACCGGGGAGCTGTTTTTT. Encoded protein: CASSERRNTGELFF.

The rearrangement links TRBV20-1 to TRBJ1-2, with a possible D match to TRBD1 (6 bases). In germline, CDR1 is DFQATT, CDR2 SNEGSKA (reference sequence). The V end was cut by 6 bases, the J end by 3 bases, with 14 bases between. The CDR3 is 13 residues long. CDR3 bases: TGCAGTGCGTCACAGGGCACGGACTATGGCTACACCTTC. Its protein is CSASQGTDYGYTF.

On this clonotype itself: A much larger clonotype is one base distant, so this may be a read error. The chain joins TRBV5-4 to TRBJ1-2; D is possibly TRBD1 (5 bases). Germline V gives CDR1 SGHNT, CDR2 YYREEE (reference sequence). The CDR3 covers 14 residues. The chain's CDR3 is CASGLGVEGYGYTF. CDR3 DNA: TGTGCCAGCGGCTTGGGGGTGGAAGGATATGGCTACACCTTC.

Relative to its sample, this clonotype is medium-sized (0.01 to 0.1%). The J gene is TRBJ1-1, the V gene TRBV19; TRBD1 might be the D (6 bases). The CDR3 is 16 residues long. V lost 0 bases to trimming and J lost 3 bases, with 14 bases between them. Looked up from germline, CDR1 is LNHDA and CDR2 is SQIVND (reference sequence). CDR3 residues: CASSIDGRGLDTEAFF. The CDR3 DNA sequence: TGTGCCAGTAGTATAGATGGCAGGGGTTTAGACACTGAAGCTTTCTTT.

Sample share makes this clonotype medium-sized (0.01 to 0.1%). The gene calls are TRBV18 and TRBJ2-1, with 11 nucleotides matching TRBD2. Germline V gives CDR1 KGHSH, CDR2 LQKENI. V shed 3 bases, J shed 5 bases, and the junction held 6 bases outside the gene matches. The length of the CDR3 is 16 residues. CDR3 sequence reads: CASSPPGTSGDNEQFF. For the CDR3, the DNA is TGTGCCAGCTCACCCCCCGGGACTAGCGGAGACAATGAGCAGTTCTTC.

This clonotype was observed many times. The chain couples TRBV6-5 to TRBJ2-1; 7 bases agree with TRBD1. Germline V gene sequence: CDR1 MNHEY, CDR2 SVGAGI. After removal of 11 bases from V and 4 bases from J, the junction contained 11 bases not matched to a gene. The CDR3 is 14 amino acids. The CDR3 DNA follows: TGTGCCTCCACACGACAGGGCCTTTACAATGAGCAGTTCTTC. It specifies CASTRQGLYNEQFF.

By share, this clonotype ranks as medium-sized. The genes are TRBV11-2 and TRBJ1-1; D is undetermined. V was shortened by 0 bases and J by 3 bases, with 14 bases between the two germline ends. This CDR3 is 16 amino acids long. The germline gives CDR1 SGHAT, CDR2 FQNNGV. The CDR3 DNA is TGTGCCAGCAGCTTAGATAGCGGCGGTGGATACACTGAAGCTTTCTTT. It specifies CASSLDSGGGYTEAFF.

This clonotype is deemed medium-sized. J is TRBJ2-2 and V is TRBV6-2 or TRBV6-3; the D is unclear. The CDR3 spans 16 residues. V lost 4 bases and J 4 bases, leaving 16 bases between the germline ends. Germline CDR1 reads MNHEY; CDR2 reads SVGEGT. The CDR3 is CASSSSEGRITGELFF. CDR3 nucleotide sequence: TGTGCCAGCAGTTCGTCGGAAGGGCGTATCACCGGGGAGCTGTTTTTT.

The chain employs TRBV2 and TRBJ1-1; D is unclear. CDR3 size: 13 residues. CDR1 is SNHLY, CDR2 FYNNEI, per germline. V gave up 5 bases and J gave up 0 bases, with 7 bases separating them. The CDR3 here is CASSSDMNTEAFF. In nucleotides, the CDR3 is TGTGCCAGCAGTTCCGATATGAACACTGAAGCTTTCTTT.

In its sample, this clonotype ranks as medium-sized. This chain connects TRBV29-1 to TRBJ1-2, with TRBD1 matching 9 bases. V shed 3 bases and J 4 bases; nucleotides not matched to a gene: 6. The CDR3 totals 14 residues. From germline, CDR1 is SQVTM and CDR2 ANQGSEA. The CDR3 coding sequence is TGCAGCGTTGACAGGGACAGGGAGGGCTATGGCTACACCTTC. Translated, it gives CSVDRDREGYGYTF.

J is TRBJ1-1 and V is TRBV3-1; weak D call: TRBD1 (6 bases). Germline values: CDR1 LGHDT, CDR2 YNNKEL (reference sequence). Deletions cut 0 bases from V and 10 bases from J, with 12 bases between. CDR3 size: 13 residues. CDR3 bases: TGTGCCAGCAGCCAAGACCTGGGGACAACAGCTTTCTTT. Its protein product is CASSQDLGTTAFF.

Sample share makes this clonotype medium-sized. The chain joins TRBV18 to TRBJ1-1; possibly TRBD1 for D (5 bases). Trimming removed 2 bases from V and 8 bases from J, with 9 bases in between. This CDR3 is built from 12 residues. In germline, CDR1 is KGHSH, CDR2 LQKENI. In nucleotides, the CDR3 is TGTGCCAGCTCACCAAGGGAGGGGGAAGCTTTCTTT. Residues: CASSPREGEAFF.

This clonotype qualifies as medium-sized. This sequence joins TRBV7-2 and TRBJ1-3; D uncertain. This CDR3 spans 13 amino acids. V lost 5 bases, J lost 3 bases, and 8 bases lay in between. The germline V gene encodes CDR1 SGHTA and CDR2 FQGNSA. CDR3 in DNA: TGTGCCAGCAGCGGGGAGAATGGAAACACCATATATTTT. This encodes CASSGENGNTIYF.

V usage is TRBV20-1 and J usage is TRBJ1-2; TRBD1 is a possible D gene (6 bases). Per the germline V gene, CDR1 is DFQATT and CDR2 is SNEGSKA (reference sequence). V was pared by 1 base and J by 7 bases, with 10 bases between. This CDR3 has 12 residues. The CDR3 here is CSARVGRGGYTF. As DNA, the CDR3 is TGCAGTGCTAGAGTGGGCAGGGGTGGCTACACCTTC.

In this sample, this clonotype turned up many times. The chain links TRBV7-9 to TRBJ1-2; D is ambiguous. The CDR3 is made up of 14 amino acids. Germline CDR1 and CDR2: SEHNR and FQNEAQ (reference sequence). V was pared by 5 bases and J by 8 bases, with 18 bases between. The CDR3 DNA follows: TGTGCCAGCAGCCCCGACGGAACCCTCCGGGGCTACACCTTC. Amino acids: CASSPDGTLRGYTF.

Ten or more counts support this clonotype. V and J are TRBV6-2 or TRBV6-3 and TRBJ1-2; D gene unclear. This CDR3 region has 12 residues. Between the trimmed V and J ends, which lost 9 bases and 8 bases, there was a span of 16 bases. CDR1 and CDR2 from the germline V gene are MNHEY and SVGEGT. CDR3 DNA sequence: TGTGCCAGTCATACGTCGCTGCGGGGCTACACCTTC. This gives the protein CASHTSLRGYTF.

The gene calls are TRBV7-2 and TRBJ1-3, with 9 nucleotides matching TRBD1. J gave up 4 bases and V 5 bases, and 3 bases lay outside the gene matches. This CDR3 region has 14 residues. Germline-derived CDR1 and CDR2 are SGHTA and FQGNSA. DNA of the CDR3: TGTGCCAGCAGCCAGGGACAGGGAGGAAACACCATATATTTT. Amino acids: CASSQGQGGNTIYF. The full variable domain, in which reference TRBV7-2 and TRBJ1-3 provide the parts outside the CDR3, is GAGVSQSPSNKVTEKGKDVELRCDPISGHTALYWYRQSLGQGLEFLIYFQGNSAPDKSGLPSDRFSAERTGGSVSTLTIQRTQQEDSAVYLCASSQGQGGNTIYFGEGSWLTVV.

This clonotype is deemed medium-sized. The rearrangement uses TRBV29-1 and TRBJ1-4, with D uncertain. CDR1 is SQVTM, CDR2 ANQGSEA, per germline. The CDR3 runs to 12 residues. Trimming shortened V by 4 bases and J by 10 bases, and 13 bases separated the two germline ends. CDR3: CSVVIQAGKLFF. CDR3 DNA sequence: TGCAGCGTTGTGATCCAGGCTGGAAAACTGTTTTTT.

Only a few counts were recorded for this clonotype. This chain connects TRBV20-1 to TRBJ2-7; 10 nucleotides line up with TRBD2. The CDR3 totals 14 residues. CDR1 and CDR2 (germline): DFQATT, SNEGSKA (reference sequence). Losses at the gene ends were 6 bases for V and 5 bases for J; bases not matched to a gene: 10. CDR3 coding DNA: TGCAGTGCCTACTCACTAGCGGGGTTAGACGAGCAGTACTTC. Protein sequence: CSAYSLAGLDEQYF.

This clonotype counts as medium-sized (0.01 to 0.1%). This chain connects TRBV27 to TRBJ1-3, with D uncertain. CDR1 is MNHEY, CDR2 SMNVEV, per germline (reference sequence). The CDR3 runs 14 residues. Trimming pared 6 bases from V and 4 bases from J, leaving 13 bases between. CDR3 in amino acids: CASSLGGSGNTIYF. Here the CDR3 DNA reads TGTGCCAGCAGCTTGGGAGGCTCGGGAAACACCATATATTTT.

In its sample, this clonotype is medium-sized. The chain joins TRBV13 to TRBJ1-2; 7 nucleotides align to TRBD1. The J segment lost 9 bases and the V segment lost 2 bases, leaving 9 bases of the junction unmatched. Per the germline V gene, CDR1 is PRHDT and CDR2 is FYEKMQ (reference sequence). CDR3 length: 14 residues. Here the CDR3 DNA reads TGTGCCAGCAGCTTACGGACAGGTGGGTTGAGCTACACCTTC. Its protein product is CASSLRTGGLSYTF. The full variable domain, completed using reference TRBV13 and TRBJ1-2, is AAGVIQSPRHLIKEKRETATLKCYPIPRHDTVYWYQQGPGQDPQFLISFYEKMQSDKGSIPDRFSAQQFSDYHSELNMSSLELGDSALYFCASSLRTGGLSYTFGSGTRLTVV.

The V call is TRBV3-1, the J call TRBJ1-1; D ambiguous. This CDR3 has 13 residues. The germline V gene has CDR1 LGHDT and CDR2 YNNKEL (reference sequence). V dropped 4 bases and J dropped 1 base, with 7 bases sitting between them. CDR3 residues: CASSLVSNTEAFF. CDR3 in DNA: TGTGCCAGCAGCCTCGTCTCGAACACTGAAGCTTTCTTT.

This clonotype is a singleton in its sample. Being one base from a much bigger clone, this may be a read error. CDR3 DNA sequence: TGTGCCAGCAGTGAAAACGGAAGTTCACCCCTCCACTTT. This encodes CASSENGSSPLHF. The chain combines TRBV6-1 with TRBJ1-6; D unclear. The V end was cut by 2 bases, the J end by 9 bases, with 8 bases between. The CDR3 is 13 residues long. The germline gives CDR1 MNHNS, CDR2 SASEGT.

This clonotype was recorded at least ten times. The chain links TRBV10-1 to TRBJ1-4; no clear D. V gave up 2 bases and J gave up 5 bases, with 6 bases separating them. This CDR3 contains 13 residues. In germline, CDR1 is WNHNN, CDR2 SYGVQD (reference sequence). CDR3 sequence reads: CASSENRNEKLFF. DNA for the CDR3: TGCGCCAGCAGTGAGAACAGAAATGAAAAACTGTTTTTT.

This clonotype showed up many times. The DNA of the CDR3 is TGCAGTGCTAAAGAGGGACAGGGTGGTGAAAAACTGTTTTTT. Its translation: CSAKEGQGGEKLFF. The genes are TRBV20-1 and TRBJ1-4; 9 bases align to TRBD1. Germline V gene data show CDR1 as DFQATT and CDR2 as SNEGSKA (reference sequence). This CDR3 comprises 14 residues. V dropped 4 bases and J dropped 7; count of bases not matched to a gene: 7.

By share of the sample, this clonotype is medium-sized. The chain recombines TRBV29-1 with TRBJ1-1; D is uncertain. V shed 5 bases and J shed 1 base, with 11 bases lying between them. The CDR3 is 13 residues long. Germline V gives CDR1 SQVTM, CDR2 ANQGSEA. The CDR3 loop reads CSVYRQQNTEAFF. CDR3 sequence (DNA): TGCAGCGTTTACCGGCAGCAGAACACTGAAGCTTTCTTT. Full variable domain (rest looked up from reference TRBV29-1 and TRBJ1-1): SAVISQKPSRDICQRGTSLTIQCQVDSQVTMMFWYRQQPGQSLTLIATANQGSEATYESGFVIDKFPISRPNLTFSTLTVSNMSPEDSSIYLCSVYRQQNTEAFFGQGTRLTVV.

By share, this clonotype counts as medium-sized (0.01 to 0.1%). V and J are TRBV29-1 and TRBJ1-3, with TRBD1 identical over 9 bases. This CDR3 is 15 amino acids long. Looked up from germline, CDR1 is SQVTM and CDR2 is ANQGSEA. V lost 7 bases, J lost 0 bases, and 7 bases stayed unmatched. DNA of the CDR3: TGCAGCGCCTCGGGACAGGGTAACTCTGGAAACACCATATATTTT. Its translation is CSASGQGNSGNTIYF.

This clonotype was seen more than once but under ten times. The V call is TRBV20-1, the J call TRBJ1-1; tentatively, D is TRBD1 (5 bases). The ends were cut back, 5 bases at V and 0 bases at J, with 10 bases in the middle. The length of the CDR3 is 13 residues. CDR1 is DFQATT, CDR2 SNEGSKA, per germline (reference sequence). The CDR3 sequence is CSAVQGMNTEAFF. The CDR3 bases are TGCAGTGCTGTCCAGGGCATGAACACTGAAGCTTTCTTT.

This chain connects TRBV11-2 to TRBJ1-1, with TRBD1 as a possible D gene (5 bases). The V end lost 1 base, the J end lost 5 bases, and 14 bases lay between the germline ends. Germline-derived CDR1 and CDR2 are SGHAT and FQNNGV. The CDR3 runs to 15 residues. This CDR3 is CASSLVGFQGTEAFF. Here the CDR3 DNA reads TGTGCCAGCAGCTTAGTCGGATTCCAGGGAACTGAAGCTTTCTTT.

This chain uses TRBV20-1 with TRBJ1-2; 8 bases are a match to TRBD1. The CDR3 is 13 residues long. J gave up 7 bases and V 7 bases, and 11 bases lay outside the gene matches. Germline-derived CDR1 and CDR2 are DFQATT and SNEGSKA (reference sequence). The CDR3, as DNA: TGCAGTGTCCAGGGGGCGCGGTTAGGTGGCTACACCTTC. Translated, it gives CSVQGARLGGYTF.

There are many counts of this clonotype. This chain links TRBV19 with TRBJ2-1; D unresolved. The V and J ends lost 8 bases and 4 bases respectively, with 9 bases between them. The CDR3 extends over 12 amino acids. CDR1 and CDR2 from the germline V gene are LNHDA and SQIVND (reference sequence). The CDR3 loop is CASGVHYNEQFF. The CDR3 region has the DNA TGTGCCAGTGGGGTCCATTACAATGAGCAGTTCTTC.